This T cell receptor beta chain is from a study of T cell repertoires in cytomegalovirus infection. Study background: Public TCR beta signatures marked donors with CMV infection and the matching HLA. General study results and limits: Individuals carrying CMV plus the relevant HLA were identified by cumulative frequency of public TCR beta families. CMV-specific TCR beta clonotypes restricted by HLA-C dominated the ex vivo response.

The CDR3 spans 14 residues. Germline CDR1 reads SGHTA; CDR2 reads FQGNSA. V dropped 6 bases and J dropped 3 bases, with 11 bases sitting between them. Via MiXCR, TCRdb re-called the reads, giving one row per CDR3 protein. The profile covers hundreds of thousands of distinct CDR3 sequences, with around 35% appearing a single time and approximately 18% taken by the ten largest. With regard to this clonotype: Its antigen is undetermined. This sequence may be a read error, since a much larger clone differs from it by one base.

The chain joins TRBV7-2 to TRBJ2-2; D perhaps matches TRBD2 (5 bases). This clonotype was sampled from a human donor in good health (CMV status not recorded). Some clones in this sample may be carry-over from other donors' samples. The sample was cultured PBMCs, taken from culture after CMV antigen stimulation. The CDR3 DNA reads TGTGCCAGCAGACTAAGACTATACACCGGGGAGCTGTTTTTT. Its protein product is CASRLRLYTGELFF.